This TCR beta chain appears in the sequencing data of a study of a mutant IDH1 vaccine in newly diagnosed glioma. Germline V gives CDR1 SEHNR, CDR2 FQNEAQ (reference sequence). After removal of 4 bases from V and 7 bases from J, the junction contained 8 bases not matched to a gene. The CDR3 runs 17 residues. In the case of this clone: Antigen specificity is unknown.

Time point denoted: week 47, end of study. Topical imiquimod was applied with each vaccine dose, which held 300 ug of mutant IDH1 20-mer peptide. Repertoires were generated with immunoSEQ multiplex PCR, while TCRdb's copy carries only in-frame clones and drops some. This sample has tens of thousands of clones, with more than 80% found just once. The specimen was PBMCs, collected from a glioma patient whose treatment included an IDH1 peptide vaccine. The genes are TRBV7-9 and TRBJ2-1; 15 nucleotides agree with TRBD2. This TCR came from a man aged 35-49 years with glioma. CDR3 nucleotide sequence: TGTGCCAGCAGCTACCCCGGACTAGCGGGAGGGGGTAATGAGCAGTTCTTC. It encodes CASSYPGLAGGGNEQFF.